The 15 T cell receptor beta chains reported below all come from one sample, sequenced in a study of beta chain features in type 1 diabetes. Points from the study as a whole: People with Type 1 diabetes carried modestly yet significantly shorter TCRB CDR3s in all four CD4+ subsets.

The isolated RNA, all of it, was reverse transcribed, so expressed TCRB transcripts were what got sequenced. This table comes from immunoSEQ multiplex PCR, and its TCRdb copy is limited to in-frame clones, with some not included. The sample includes roughly 290,000 clones, approximately 16% seen only once; the top ten take approximately 0.015%. For these TCRs, the target antigens are not known. The sequencing sample was made of naive CD4+ T cells from blood. The receptors here all came from a man between 18 and 35 years old with type 1 diabetes.

Concerning this clone itself: This specimen includes other DNA sequences encoding the same CDR3. The chain is built from TRBV27 and TRBJ2-3; D unclear. The CDR3 totals 13 residues. V gave up 2 bases and J gave up 1 base, with 4 bases separating them. Germline-derived CDR1 and CDR2 are MNHEY and SMNVEV (reference sequence). This CDR3 is CASSLRGTDTQYF. As DNA, the CDR3 is TGTGCCAGCAGTTTACGTGGCACAGATACGCAGTATTTT.

This clone appeared once. The chain combines TRBV2 with TRBJ1-1, with 10 bases matching TRBD1. Per germline, CDR1 SNHLY and CDR2 FYNNEI. The CDR3 totals 14 residues. J gave up 1 base and V 6 bases, and 2 bases lay outside the gene matches. The CDR3 sequence: CASRGTGANTEAFF. The CDR3, as DNA: TGTGCCAGCAGAGGGACAGGGGCGAACACTGAAGCTTTCTTT.

CDR3 region: CAVGQGAKAAIQYF. The CDR3 nucleotides read TGTGCCGTCGGACAGGGGGCGAAGGCTGCCATTCAGTACTTC. This chain connects TRBV19 to TRBJ2-4, with 11 positions matching TRBD1. Germline V gene data show CDR1 as LNHDA and CDR2 as SQIVND (reference sequence). V lost 11 bases and J lost 9; bases outside the gene matches: 12. This CDR3 is 14 amino acids long.

This clone was seen just once. CDR3 sequence (DNA): TGTGCCAGCTCACCGGGGACAATGTCTAATGAAAAACTGTTTTTT. It encodes CASSPGTMSNEKLFF. The chain has TRBV18 and TRBJ1-4; perhaps TRBD1 as D (6 bases). Germline lookup yields CDR1 KGHSH and CDR2 LQKENI. The CDR3 totals 15 residues. Trimming left V 3 bases short and J 3 bases short, with 11 bases between.

This clone was recorded a few times. The chain carries TRBV28 and TRBJ2-2; D is ambiguous. Trimming pared 5 bases from V and 0 bases from J, leaving 4 bases between. This CDR3 spans 13 amino acids. Germline CDR1 MDHEN, CDR2 SYDVKM. CDR3 amino acids: CASSTANTGELFF. The CDR3, as DNA: TGTGCCAGCAGTACAGCGAACACCGGGGAGCTGTTTTTT.

This clone has more than one count but fewer than ten. The chain uses TRBV7-2 and TRBJ1-2, with a weak D call TRBD1 (5 bases). V was pared by 1 base and J by 4 bases, with 10 bases between. Germline lookup yields CDR1 SGHTA and CDR2 FQGNSA. This CDR3 contains 14 residues. CDR3 sequence: CASSLVSGRYGYTF. In DNA, the CDR3 is TGTGCCAGCAGCTTAGTTTCAGGGCGCTATGGCTACACCTTC.

The CDR3 DNA reads TGTGCCATCAGTGAGTCAGGGTCCCGGGACACAGATACGCAGTATTTT. As protein: CAISESGSRDTDTQYF. The rearrangement joins TRBV10-3 to TRBJ2-3; D perhaps matches TRBD2 (5 bases). Per germline, CDR1 ENHRY and CDR2 SYGVKD. The CDR3 sequence is 16 residues long. V shed 0 bases and J shed 2 bases, with 12 bases lying between them.

The gene calls are TRBV5-1 and TRBJ1-4, with 11 bases aligning to TRBD1. Germline lookup yields CDR1 SGHRS and CDR2 YFSETQ. The trim removed 7 bases at V and 3 bases at J, leaving 5 bases unmatched. There are 15 residues in the CDR3. The chain's CDR3 is CASGTGGRANEKLFF. CDR3 DNA: TGCGCCAGCGGGACAGGGGGAAGAGCTAATGAAAAACTGTTTTTT.

In this sample, this clone turned up a few times. The chain has TRBV7-9 and TRBJ1-6; D may be TRBD1 (5 bases). Germline CDR1 SEHNR, CDR2 FQNEAQ (reference sequence). V lost 5 bases and J 8 bases, leaving 10 bases between the germline ends. CDR3 length equals 13 residues. CDR3 sequence: CASSPWGDSPLHF. The CDR3 region has the DNA TGTGCCAGCAGCCCCTGGGGCGATTCACCCCTCCACTTT. The whole variable domain, filled in from reference TRBV7-9 and TRBJ1-6, reads DTGVSQNPRHKITKRGQNVTFRCDPISEHNRLYWYRQTLGQGPEFLTYFQNEAQLEKSRLLSDRFSAERPKGSFSTLEIQRTEQGDSAMYLCASSPWGDSPLHFGNGTRLTVT.

V usage is TRBV6-1 and J usage is TRBJ2-4, with 10 nucleotides matching TRBD1. V dropped 1 base and J dropped 9; count of bases not matched to a gene: 6. There are 15 residues in the CDR3. Germline-derived CDR1 and CDR2 are MNHNS and SASEGT. The chain's CDR3 is CASSEGQGAQGIQYF. DNA of the CDR3: TGTGCCAGCAGTGAAGGACAGGGGGCGCAGGGCATTCAGTACTTC.

This clone was found a few times. This chain connects TRBV19 to TRBJ2-3; possible D gene TRBD2, 5 bases. The CDR3 contains 18 residues. Trimming pared 3 bases from V and 3 bases from J, leaving 22 bases between. CDR1 LNHDA and CDR2 SQIVND come from the germline V gene (reference sequence). CDR3 sequence: CASSILGWSGASTDTQYF. The CDR3 bases are TGTGCCAGTAGTATTTTAGGTTGGAGCGGAGCCTCTACAGATACGCAGTATTTT.

This clone was counted a single time. The chain joins TRBV4-3 to TRBJ2-5; maybe TRBD2 (5 bases). Germline V gene lookup returns CDR1 LGHNA and CDR2 YSLEER. V was pared by 1 base and J by 3 bases, with 15 bases between. The CDR3 has 16 amino acids. For the CDR3, the DNA is TGCGCCAGCAGCCAAGTGCTCTTCGGGGTAAAAGAGACCCAGTACTTC. Its protein product is CASSQVLFGVKETQYF.

V and J are TRBV30 and TRBJ1-5; weak D call: TRBD1 (6 bases). This CDR3 is 14 amino acids long. Germline CDR1 is GTSNPN and CDR2 is SVGIG (reference sequence). V was shortened by 2 bases and J by 5 bases, with 13 bases between the two germline ends. CDR3 in DNA: TGTGCCTGGAGTTCGGGGGGCGGCTATCAGCCCCAGCATTTT. It specifies CAWSSGGGYQPQHF. The full variable domain, rest sourced from reference TRBV30 and TRBJ1-5, is SQTIHQWPATLVQPVGSPLSLECTVEGTSNPNLYWYRQAAGRGLQLLFYSVGIGQISSEVPQNLSASRPQDRQFILSSKKLLLSDSGFYLCAWSSGGGYQPQHFGDGTRLSIL.

CDR3 sequence (DNA): TGTGCCAGCAGTGAAGCTTGGGTAGCTAATGAGCAGTTCTTC. This encodes CASSEAWVANEQFF. This chain joins TRBV2 and TRBJ2-1, with D hard to call. V shed 0 bases and J shed 7 bases, with 10 bases lying between them. CDR3 size: 14 residues. CDR1 SNHLY and CDR2 FYNNEI come from the germline V gene.

This clone showed up just a few times. The CDR3 DNA is TGTGCCTGGAGTGTGGGCATGAGCTCCTACAATGAGCAGTTCTTC. Translated: CAWSVGMSSYNEQFF. The V gene is TRBV30, the J gene TRBJ2-1, with D uncertain. CDR3 length: 15 amino acids. Trimming cost V 0 bases and J 0 bases, with 9 bases left between them. The germline V gene encodes CDR1 GTSNPN and CDR2 SVGIG (reference sequence).